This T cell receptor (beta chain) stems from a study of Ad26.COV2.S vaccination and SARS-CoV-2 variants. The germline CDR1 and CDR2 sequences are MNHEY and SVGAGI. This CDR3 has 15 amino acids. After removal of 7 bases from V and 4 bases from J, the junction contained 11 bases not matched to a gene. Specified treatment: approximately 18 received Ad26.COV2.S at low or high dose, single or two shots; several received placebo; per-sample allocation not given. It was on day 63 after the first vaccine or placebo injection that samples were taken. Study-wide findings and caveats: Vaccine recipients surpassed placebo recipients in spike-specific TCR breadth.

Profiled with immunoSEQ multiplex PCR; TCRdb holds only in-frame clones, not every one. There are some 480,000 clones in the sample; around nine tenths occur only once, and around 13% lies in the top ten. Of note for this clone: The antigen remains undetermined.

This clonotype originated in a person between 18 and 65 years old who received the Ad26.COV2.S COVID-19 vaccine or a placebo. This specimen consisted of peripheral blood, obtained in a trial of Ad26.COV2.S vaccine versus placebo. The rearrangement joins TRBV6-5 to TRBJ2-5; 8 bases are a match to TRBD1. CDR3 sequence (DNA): TGTGCCAGCATATCGGACAGGGTTGGCGCAGAGACCCAGTACTTC. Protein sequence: CASISDRVGAETQYF.